A selection of T cell receptor beta chains follows, all from one sample in a study of blood T cell repertoires in COVID-19. The table came from immunoSEQ multiplex PCR; TCRdb's copy has only in-frame clones and leaves some out. The sample has approximately 97,000 clones; roughly 81% are singletons. Source material: peripheral blood. These receptors were taken from a middle-aged man with active or convalescent COVID-19. CDR3s include the opening cysteine and the closing phenylalanine or tryptophan. D genes are given only for firm matches. The size of a clone is reported for some rows only, either as once, few or many, or as a class for expanded clones.

TRBV7-9	few	TRBJ2-2	TRBD2	CASSLTAGYGRELFF	TGTGCCAGCAGCTTAACAGCGGGGTATGGTCGGGAGCTGTTTTTT
TRBV5-4	-	TRBJ2-2	TRBD2	CASTRRAGTGTGELFF	TGTGCCAGCACCCGGAGAGCGGGGACCGGCACCGGGGAGCTGTTTTTT
TRBV5-4	-	TRBJ2-4	TRBD1	CASSIPQGPKNIQYF	TGTGCCAGCAGCATCCCACAGGGGCCGAAAAACATTCAGTACTTC
TRBV29-1	-	TRBJ2-7	TRBD1	CSVGGLPGQGTYEQYF	TGCAGCGTTGGCGGGCTTCCGGGACAGGGAACCTACGAGCAGTACTTC
TRBV12-3/TRBV12-4	-	TRBJ1-5	-	CASSLSGGQPQHF	TGTGCCAGCAGTTTAAGCGGGGGCCAGCCCCAGCATTTT
TRBV25-1	once	TRBJ1-4	-	CASSPRGAQNEKLFF	TGTGCCAGCAGTCCCAGGGGCGCACAGAATGAAAAACTGTTTTTT
TRBV6-2/TRBV6-3	-	TRBJ2-7	-	CASSFVRGYEQYF	TGTGCCAGCAGTTTTGTTAGGGGCTACGAGCAGTACTTC
TRBV5-1	-	TRBJ2-7	TRBD2	CASSPEGAGGLTPAYEQYF	TGCGCCAGCTCCCCCGAGGGAGCGGGGGGCCTCACCCCCGCCTACGAGCAGTACTTC
TRBV29-1	-	TRBJ2-3	TRBD2	CSVLLAGEIFTDTQYF	TGCAGCGTTCTACTAGCGGGGGAGATTTTCACAGATACGCAGTATTTT
TRBV13	-	TRBJ2-3	-	CASSLVADTRMYTDTQYF	TGTGCCAGCAGCTTAGTTGCCGACACCCGGATGTACACAGATACGCAGTATTTT
TRBV6-2/TRBV6-3	-	TRBJ1-5	TRBD1	CASSPRTGNQPQHF	TGTGCCAGCAGCCCCAGGACAGGAAATCAGCCCCAGCATTTT
TRBV5-1	-	TRBJ2-7	-	CASSLVPGYEQYF	TGCGCCAGCAGCTTGGTTCCGGGCTACGAGCAGTACTTC
TRBV5-4	few	TRBJ1-6	-	CASSSRDSPLHF	TGTGCCAGCAGCTCCCGAGATTCACCCCTCCACTTT
TRBV12-5	-	TRBJ2-7	-	CASGAGPFYEQYF	TGTGCTAGTGGTGCGGGACCATTCTACGAGCAGTACTTC
TRBV3-1/TRBV3-2	-	TRBJ2-7	-	CASSASYEQYF	TGTGCCAGCAGCGCGTCCTACGAGCAGTACTTC
TRBV19	-	TRBJ1-5	TRBD1	CASSSPGQGGNQPQHF	TGTGCCAGTAGTAGTCCGGGACAGGGAGGGAATCAGCCCCAGCATTTT
TRBV11-2	-	TRBJ2-5	TRBD2	CASSDRTSGSETQYF	TGTGCCAGCAGCGATCGGACTAGCGGGTCGGAGACCCAGTACTTC
TRBV6-5	few	TRBJ1-6	TRBD1	CASSYRGTVSSPLHF	TGTGCCAGCAGTTACAGGGGGACAGTCTCTTCACCCCTCCACTTT
TRBV7-6	-	TRBJ1-1	-	CASSEMGGTEAFF	TGTGCCAGCAGCGAGATGGGGGGCACTGAAGCTTTCTTT
TRBV4-3	-	TRBJ2-3	-	CASSQEGVRTDTDTQYF	TGCGCCAGCAGCCAAGAAGGGGTCCGGACAGACACAGATACGCAGTATTTT
TRBV29-1	-	TRBJ1-2	-	CSAVSDRSYTF	TGCAGCGCCGTTAGCGACAGGAGCTACACCTTC
TRBV3-1/TRBV3-2	-	TRBJ1-6	TRBD1	CASSQGGTGPSPLHF	TGTGCCAGCAGCCAAGGGGGGACAGGGCCTTCACCCCTCCACTTT
TRBV25-1	-	TRBJ1-6	-	CASSESGSSYNSPLHF	TGTGCCAGCAGTGAATCTGGTAGCTCCTATAATTCACCCCTCCACTTT
TRBV29-1	-	TRBJ2-3	TRBD1	CSVDGTVNTDTQYF	TGCAGCGTTGATGGGACAGTGAACACAGATACGCAGTATTTT
TRBV6-5	-	TRBJ1-1	-	CASSQGQLNTEAFF	TGTGCCAGCAGCCAAGGACAGCTGAACACTGAAGCTTTCTTT
TRBV27	-	TRBJ1-1	TRBD1	CASSLLSPQGVSTEAFF	TGTGCCAGCAGTTTATTGAGCCCCCAGGGGGTTAGCACTGAAGCTTTCTTT
TRBV5-4	-	TRBJ1-5	TRBD1	CASSLGGGGSSSNQPQHF	TGTGCCAGCAGCTTGGGTGGAGGGGGCAGCTCTAGCAATCAGCCCCAGCATTTT
TRBV29-1	-	TRBJ2-5	-	CSVLQGFQETQYF	TGCAGCGTTCTCCAGGGATTTCAAGAGACCCAGTACTTC
TRBV7-9	-	TRBJ1-2	TRBD1	CASSLLRGTEGYTF	TGTGCCAGCAGCTTATTGAGGGGGACAGAGGGCTACACCTTC
TRBV18	once	TRBJ1-1	-	CASSSGQNTEAFF	TGTGCCAGCTCATCGGGACAGAACACTGAAGCTTTCTTT
TRBV29-1	-	TRBJ1-2	-	CSGGRGLGDYGYTF	TGCAGCGGGGGAAGGGGTTTAGGGGACTATGGCTACACCTTC
TRBV5-6	-	TRBJ2-7	-	CASSSPGREGAQQYF	TGTGCCAGCAGCTCCCCCGGGAGGGAGGGGGCCCAGCAGTACTTC
TRBV28	once	TRBJ2-7	TRBD1	CASSPPPGQGKQYF	TGTGCCAGCAGTCCTCCACCCGGACAGGGAAAGCAGTACTTC
TRBV3-1/TRBV3-2	-	TRBJ2-5	-	CASSPTRETQYF	TGTGCCAGCAGCCCCACGAGGGAGACCCAGTACTTC
TRBV6-1	-	TRBJ2-4	TRBD1	CASSEWYGTGVDIQYF	TGTGCCAGCAGTGAATGGTACGGGACAGGGGTGGACATTCAGTACTTC
TRBV3-1/TRBV3-2	once	TRBJ1-6	-	CASSPGRPSNSPLHF	TGTGCCAGCAGTCCCGGGAGACCATCTAATTCACCCCTCCACTTT
TRBV4-2	-	TRBJ2-1	TRBD2	CASSPTGGLAGGGVYNEQFF	TGTGCCAGCAGCCCCACCGGGGGACTAGCGGGGGGCGGGGTCTACAATGAGCAGTTCTTC
TRBV12-3/TRBV12-4	-	TRBJ2-2	-	CASSFNTGELFF	TGTGCCAGCAGCTTCAACACCGGGGAGCTGTTTTTT
TRBV7-2	once	TRBJ2-7	TRBD2	CASSLERGGPFEQYF	TGTGCCAGCAGCCTCGAGCGGGGGGGCCCTTTCGAGCAGTACTTC
TRBV6-7	-	TRBJ2-2	-	CASSYSGPIRTGELFF	TGTGCCAGCAGTTACTCGGGGCCGATCCGCACCGGGGAGCTGTTTTTT
TRBV7-2	-	TRBJ2-1	TRBD2	CASSLGRERGTNEQFF	TGTGCCAGCAGCTTAGGAAGAGAGCGGGGGACCAATGAGCAGTTCTTC
TRBV5-1	few	TRBJ1-1	-	CASSPDRPNTEAFF	TGCGCCAGCAGCCCCGACAGACCGAACACTGAAGCTTTCTTT
TRBV18	-	TRBJ2-5	-	CASSPVRAYQETQYF	TGTGCCAGCTCACCGGTCCGCGCGTACCAAGAGACCCAGTACTTC
TRBV4-1	-	TRBJ1-4	-	CASSQPTSTNEKLFF	TGCGCCAGCAGCCAGCCGACTTCAACTAATGAAAAACTGTTTTTT
TRBV19	-	TRBJ2-7	TRBD1	CASRKGTGESYEQYF	TGTGCCAGTAGGAAAGGGACAGGGGAATCGTACGAGCAGTACTTC
TRBV27	few	TRBJ1-5	-	CASSYGDSNQPQHF	TGTGCCAGCAGTTACGGGGATAGCAATCAGCCCCAGCATTTT
TRBV15	once	TRBJ1-1	TRBD1	CATSRDDRGAVTEAFF	TGTGCCACCAGCAGAGATGACAGGGGGGCGGTCACTGAAGCTTTCTTT